These T cell receptor beta chains were read from a single sample in a study of blood T cell repertoires in COVID-19. The table came from immunoSEQ multiplex PCR; TCRdb's copy has only in-frame clones and leaves some out. The table records roughly 330,000 clones, approximately 82% of them present only once. The sequencing input was peripheral blood. These receptor sequences come from a woman aged 45-60 years with acute or convalescent COVID-19. The conserved cysteine and the conserved F or W are not part of the CDR3 here. D genes are given only for firm matches. Only some rows state a clone size, as once, few, many or a class for expanded clones.

d_call	clone_size	v_call	cdr3_aa
.	.	TRBV6-6	ASSYTQDTEAF
.	.	TRBV6-6	ASSYAERGEAF
.	.	TRBV27	ASRPGHESEAF
.	.	TRBV2	ASRSGTPNNSPLH
TRBD1	.	TRBV5-6	ASRKDRGGSGNTIY
.	.	TRBV6-5	ASSYKQNNQPQH
TRBD1	.	TRBV9	ASSPFRGPEAF
TRBD1	.	TRBV4-2	ASSPDRVPYNEQF
TRBD1	.	TRBV24-1	ATSDTAGTGLLQIYGYT
TRBD1	.	TRBV19	ASSMGQLEKLF
TRBD1	once	TRBV7-6	ASSLMGQGNTIY
.	.	TRBV5-5	ASSLVPGEFLNTEAF
.	.	TRBV3-1/TRBV3-2	ASSQEAAKNIQY
.	.	TRBV28	ASSSSGSGANVLT
.	.	TRBV7-9	ASSPLDTSTDTQY
TRBD1	.	TRBV19	ASTNLRDRGTGELF
.	.	TRBV6-2/TRBV6-3	ASNPWGQQGVQY
.	.	TRBV18	ASSPNSRGNEQF
.	.	TRBV21-1	ASSCPTGPQETQY
TRBD1	few	TRBV19	ASTGTGHGYT
.	few	TRBV14	ASSLGRGPGYT
TRBD2	.	TRBV6-5	ASRSLTSGKETQY
.	.	TRBV4-1	ASSQGDSNNQPQH
.	few	TRBV3-1/TRBV3-2	ASSQGQNTEAF
.	.	TRBV4-3	ASSPGQGGEISYEQY
TRBD1	once	TRBV24-1	ATYWTGLFSNQPQH
.	.	TRBV6-1	ASSERAEAF
.	few	TRBV4-2	ASSPGDGNQPQH
TRBD2	.	TRBV5-1	ASSLNLVAGGTQY
.	.	TRBV2	ASSEAPGASNQPQH
TRBD1	.	TRBV10-3	AISEDRGGNTIY
.	.	TRBV7-9	ASSHSQASQETQY
.	.	TRBV7-2	ASGANTGELF
TRBD1	few	TRBV15	ATAGGLHYGYT
TRBD1	.	TRBV3-1/TRBV3-2	ASSTRDRGAYGYT
.	.	TRBV6-5	ASRDFTVNTEAF
TRBD2	.	TRBV7-9	ASTGPSGSILETQY
.	.	TRBV19	ASFLMRSSYNSPLH
.	.	TRBV7-2	ASSLEQGYEQY
.	.	TRBV6-1	ASSGGPNPAQGHYT
.	.	TRBV14	ASSRRWDFSTDTQY
.	.	TRBV23-1	ASSPPLGQGPGYT
.	.	TRBV5-1	ASSLGSTNEKLF
.	.	TRBV5-1	ASSPGKDTEAF
.	.	TRBV10-1	ASSDSGTPGTDTQY
.	.	TRBV7-8	ASSDSRSPLH
.	.	TRBV7-9	ASSDGNTDTEAF
.	.	TRBV29-1	STRDTNMNTEAF
TRBD2	few	TRBV3-1/TRBV3-2	ASSPRVAGGDTQY
TRBD1	few	TRBV6-5	AVRPTGRIGELF
.	once	TRBV24-1	ATSDGQSTDTQY
TRBD1	.	TRBV7-7	ASSQGTGGGETQY
.	.	TRBV12-3/TRBV12-4	ASKDYYGYT
TRBD2	few	TRBV30	AWSVRMTSGGSSYNEQF
.	.	TRBV30	AWTPAGHSNQPQH